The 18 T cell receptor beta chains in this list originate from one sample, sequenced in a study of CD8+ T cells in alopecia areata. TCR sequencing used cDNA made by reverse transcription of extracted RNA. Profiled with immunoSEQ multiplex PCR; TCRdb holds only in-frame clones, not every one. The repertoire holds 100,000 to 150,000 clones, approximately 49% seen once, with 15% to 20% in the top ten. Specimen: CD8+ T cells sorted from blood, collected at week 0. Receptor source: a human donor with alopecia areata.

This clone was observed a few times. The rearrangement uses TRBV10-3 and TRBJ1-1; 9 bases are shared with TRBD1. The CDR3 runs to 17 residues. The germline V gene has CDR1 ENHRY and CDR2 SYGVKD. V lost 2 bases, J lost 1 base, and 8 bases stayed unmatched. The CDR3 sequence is CAISERQGVVRNTEAFF. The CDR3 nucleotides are TGTGCCATCAGTGAGAGACAGGGGGTAGTACGGAACACTGAAGCTTTCTTT.

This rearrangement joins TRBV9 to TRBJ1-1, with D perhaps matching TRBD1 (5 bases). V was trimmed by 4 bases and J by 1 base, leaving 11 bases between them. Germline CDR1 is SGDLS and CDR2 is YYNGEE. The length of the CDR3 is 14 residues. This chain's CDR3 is CASSLRQRNTEAFF. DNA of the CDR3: TGTGCCAGCAGCTTGCGACAGAGGAACACTGAAGCTTTCTTT.

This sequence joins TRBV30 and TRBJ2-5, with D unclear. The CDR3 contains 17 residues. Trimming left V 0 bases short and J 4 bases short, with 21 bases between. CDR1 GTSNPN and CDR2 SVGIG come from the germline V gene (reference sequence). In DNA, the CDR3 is TGTGCCTGGAGTGTAATTAAGAGTCCGTTACCCAGAGAGACCCAGTACTTC. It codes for CAWSVIKSPLPRETQYF.

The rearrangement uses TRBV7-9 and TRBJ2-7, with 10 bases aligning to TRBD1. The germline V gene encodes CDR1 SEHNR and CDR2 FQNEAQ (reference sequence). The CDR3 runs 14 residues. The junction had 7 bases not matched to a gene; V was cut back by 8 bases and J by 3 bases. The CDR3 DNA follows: TGTGCCAGCCTGGGACAGGGGTTAATCTACGAGCAGTACTTC. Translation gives CASLGQGLIYEQYF.

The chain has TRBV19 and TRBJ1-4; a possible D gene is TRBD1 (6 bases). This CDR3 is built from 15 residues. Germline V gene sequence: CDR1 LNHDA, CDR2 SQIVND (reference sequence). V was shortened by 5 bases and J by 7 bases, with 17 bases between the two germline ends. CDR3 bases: TGTGCCAGTAGTGTGCCGGGACACGGGCCTGAAAAACTGTTTTTT. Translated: CASSVPGHGPEKLFF. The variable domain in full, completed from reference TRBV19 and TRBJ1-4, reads DGGITQSPKYLFRKEGQNVTLSCEQNLNHDAMYWYRQDPGQGLRLIYYSQIVNDFQKGDIAEGYSVSREKKESFPLTVTSAQKNPTAFYLCASSVPGHGPEKLFFGSGTQLSVL.

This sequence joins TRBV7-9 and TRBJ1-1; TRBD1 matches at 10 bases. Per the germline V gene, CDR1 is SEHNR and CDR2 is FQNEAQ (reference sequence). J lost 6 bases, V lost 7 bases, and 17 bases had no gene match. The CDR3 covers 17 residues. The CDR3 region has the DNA TGTGCCAGCAAAACAAGTCCCGGGACAGGGGTCTGGGCTGAAGCTTTCTTT. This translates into CASKTSPGTGVWAEAFF.

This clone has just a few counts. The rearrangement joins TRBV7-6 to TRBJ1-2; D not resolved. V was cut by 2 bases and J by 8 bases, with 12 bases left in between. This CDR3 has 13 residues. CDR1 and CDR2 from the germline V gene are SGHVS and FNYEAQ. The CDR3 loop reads CASSLIVSEGYTF. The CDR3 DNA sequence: TGTGCCAGCAGCTTAATTGTGAGCGAAGGCTACACCTTC.

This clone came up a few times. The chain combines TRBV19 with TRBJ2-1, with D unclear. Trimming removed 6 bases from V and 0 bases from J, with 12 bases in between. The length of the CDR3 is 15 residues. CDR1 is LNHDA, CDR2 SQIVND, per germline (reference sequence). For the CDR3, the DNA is TGTGCCAGTAGCGTCCGGGCCAACTCCTACAATGAGCAGTTCTTC. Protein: CASSVRANSYNEQFF. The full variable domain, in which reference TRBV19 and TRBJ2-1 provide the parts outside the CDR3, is DGGITQSPKYLFRKEGQNVTLSCEQNLNHDAMYWYRQDPGQGLRLIYYSQIVNDFQKGDIAEGYSVSREKKESFPLTVTSAQKNPTAFYLCASSVRANSYNEQFFGPGTRLTVL.

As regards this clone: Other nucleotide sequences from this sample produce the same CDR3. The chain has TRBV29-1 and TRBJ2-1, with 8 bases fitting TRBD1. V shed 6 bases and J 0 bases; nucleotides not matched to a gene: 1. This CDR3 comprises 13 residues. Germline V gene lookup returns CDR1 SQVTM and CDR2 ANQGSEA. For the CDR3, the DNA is TGCAGCGTCACAGGGGGCTCCTACAATGAGCAGTTCTTC. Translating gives CSVTGGSYNEQFF.

CDR3 loop: CATALGEANYGYTF. Here the CDR3 DNA reads TGTGCCACCGCCCTGGGGGAAGCTAACTATGGCTACACCTTC. V gene TRBV15 combines with J gene TRBJ1-2; D is possibly TRBD1 (5 bases). V was cut by 8 bases and J by 0 bases, with 13 bases left in between. Germline CDR1 reads LNHNV; CDR2 reads YYDKDF (reference sequence). This CDR3 has 14 amino acids.

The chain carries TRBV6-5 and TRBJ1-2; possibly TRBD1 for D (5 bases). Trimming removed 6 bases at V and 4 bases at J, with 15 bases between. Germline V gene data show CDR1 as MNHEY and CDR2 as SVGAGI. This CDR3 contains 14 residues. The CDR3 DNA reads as TGTGCCAGCAGGGCTCCCGGACAACTCTATGGCTACACCTTC. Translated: CASRAPGQLYGYTF.

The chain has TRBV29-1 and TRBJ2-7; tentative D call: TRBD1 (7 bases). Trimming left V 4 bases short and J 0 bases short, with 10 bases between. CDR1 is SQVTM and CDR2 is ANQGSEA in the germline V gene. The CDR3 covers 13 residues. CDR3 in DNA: TGCAGCGTTGGCGGGACAGACTCCTACGAGCAGTACTTC. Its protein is CSVGGTDSYEQYF.

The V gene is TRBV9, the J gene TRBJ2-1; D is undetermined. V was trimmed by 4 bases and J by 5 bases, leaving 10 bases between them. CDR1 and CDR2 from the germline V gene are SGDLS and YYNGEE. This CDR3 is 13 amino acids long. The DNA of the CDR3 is TGTGCCAGCAGCTACCGGATCCACAATGAGCAGTTCTTC. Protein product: CASSYRIHNEQFF.

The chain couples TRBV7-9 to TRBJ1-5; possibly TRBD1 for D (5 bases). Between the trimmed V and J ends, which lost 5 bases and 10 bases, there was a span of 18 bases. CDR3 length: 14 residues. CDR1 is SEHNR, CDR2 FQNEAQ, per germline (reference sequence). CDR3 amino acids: CASSPNRGEGPQHF. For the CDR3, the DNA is TGTGCCAGCAGCCCTAATAGGGGAGAGGGTCCCCAGCATTTT. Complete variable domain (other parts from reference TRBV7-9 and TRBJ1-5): DTGVSQNPRHKITKRGQNVTFRCDPISEHNRLYWYRQTLGQGPEFLTYFQNEAQLEKSRLLSDRFSAERPKGSFSTLEIQRTEQGDSAMYLCASSPNRGEGPQHFGDGTRLSIL.

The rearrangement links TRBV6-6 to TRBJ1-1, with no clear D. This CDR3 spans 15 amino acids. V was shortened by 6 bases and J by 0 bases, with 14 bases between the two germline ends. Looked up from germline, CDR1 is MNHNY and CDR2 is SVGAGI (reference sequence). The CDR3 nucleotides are TGTGCCAGCAGCCCTACACGAATCATGAACACTGAAGCTTTCTTT. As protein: CASSPTRIMNTEAFF.

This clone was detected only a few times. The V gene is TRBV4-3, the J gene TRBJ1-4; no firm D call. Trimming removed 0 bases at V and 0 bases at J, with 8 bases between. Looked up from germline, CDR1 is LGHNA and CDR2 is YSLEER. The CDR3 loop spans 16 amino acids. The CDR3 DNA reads TGCGCCAGCAGCCAAGATTTGGGCGCAACTAATGAAAAACTGTTTTTT. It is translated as CASSQDLGATNEKLFF.

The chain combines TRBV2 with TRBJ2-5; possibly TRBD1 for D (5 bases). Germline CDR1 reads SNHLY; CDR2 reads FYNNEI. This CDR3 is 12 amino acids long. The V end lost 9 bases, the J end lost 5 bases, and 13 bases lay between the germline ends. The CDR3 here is CASQGVGETQYF. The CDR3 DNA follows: TGTGCCAGTCAGGGTGTCGGGGAGACCCAGTACTTC.

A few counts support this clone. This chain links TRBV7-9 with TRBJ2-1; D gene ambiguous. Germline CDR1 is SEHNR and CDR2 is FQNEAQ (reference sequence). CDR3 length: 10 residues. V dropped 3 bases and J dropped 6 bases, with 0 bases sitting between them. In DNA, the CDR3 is TGTGCCAGCAGCTTCAATGAGCAGTTCTTC. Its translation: CASSFNEQFF.